A single sample is the source of the 14 T cell receptor beta chains below, sequenced in a study of PD-L1 blockade in urothelial cancer. The method was immunoSEQ multiplex PCR; TCRdb's version includes in-frame clones alone and lacks a portion of them. The sample includes about 19,000 clones, about 85% seen only once; the top ten take over 1.5%. Time point specified: peripheral blood 6 weeks after treatment start. The sequencing here drew on PBMCs, taken around atezolizumab (anti-PD-L1) treatment. All receptors derive from a man between 45 and 60 years old with urothelial cancer.

The V call is TRBV5-1, the J call TRBJ2-2; the D is unclear. Germline CDR1 reads SGHRS; CDR2 reads YFSETQ. V shed 4 bases and J shed 6 bases, with 4 bases lying between them. This CDR3 is 11 amino acids long. This CDR3 reads CASSLPGELFF. Here the CDR3 DNA reads TGCGCCAGCAGCCTCCCCGGGGAGCTGTTTTTT.

J is TRBJ1-1 and V is TRBV6-5; no firm D call. The CDR3 length is 16 residues. Germline assignment: CDR1 MNHEY and CDR2 SVGAGI. V lost 4 bases to trimming and J lost 0 bases, with 15 bases between them. The DNA of the CDR3 is TGTGCCAGCAGTTCGGGTCGAAGAGGAATGAACACTGAAGCTTTCTTT. Translated, it gives CASSSGRRGMNTEAFF.

In this sample, this clone turned up once. V gene TRBV6-5 combines with J gene TRBJ1-1; perhaps TRBD1 as D (5 bases). Germline V gene sequence: CDR1 MNHEY, CDR2 SVGAGI. V lost 8 bases and J 2 bases, leaving 12 bases between the germline ends. The CDR3 sequence is 13 residues long. The CDR3 protein is CASGARENTEAFF. In nucleotides, the CDR3 is TGTGCCAGCGGAGCCAGGGAAAACACTGAAGCTTTCTTT.

The CDR3 nucleotides read TGTGCCAGCAGTTTCAAGCGGGGGCCCTCACGGGATGAGCAGTTCTTC. Protein: CASSFKRGPSRDEQFF. The chain joins TRBV27 to TRBJ2-1, with 8 positions matching TRBD2. The CDR3 spans 16 residues. Germline V gene lookup returns CDR1 MNHEY and CDR2 SMNVEV (reference sequence). V lost 3 bases to trimming and J lost 8 bases; unmatched junction nucleotides: 12.

The chain combines TRBV7-8 with TRBJ2-2, with D possibly TRBD1 on 6 matching bases. The V end was cut by 3 bases, the J end by 7 bases, with 15 bases between. Germline V gene data show CDR1 as SGHVS and CDR2 as FQNEAQ. The CDR3 is 15 amino acids. CDR3 loop: CASSFTRQGIGELFF. CDR3 nucleotide sequence: TGTGCCAGCAGCTTTACCCGTCAGGGGATCGGGGAGCTGTTTTTT.

V usage is TRBV11-2 and J usage is TRBJ2-3; D is possibly TRBD2 (5 bases). V lost 5 bases, J lost 7 bases, and 16 bases lay in between. Germline CDR1 SGHAT, CDR2 FQNNGV. This CDR3 has 14 residues. CDR3 DNA sequence: TGTGCCAGCAGCCCTAGCCCTGGGCGTTATACGCAGTATTTT. Protein sequence: CASSPSPGRYTQYF.

The genes are TRBV7-9 and TRBJ2-7, with D perhaps matching TRBD2 (6 bases). This CDR3 spans 13 amino acids. Trimming pared 4 bases from V and 3 bases from J, leaving 10 bases between. CDR1 is SEHNR and CDR2 is FQNEAQ in the germline V gene (reference sequence). The CDR3 sequence is CASSSTGSYEQYF. As DNA, the CDR3 is TGTGCCAGCAGCTCTACCGGGAGCTACGAGCAGTACTTC.

The V and J genes are TRBV5-1 and TRBJ2-7, with 8 positions matching TRBD1. The CDR3 runs to 15 residues. In germline, CDR1 is SGHRS, CDR2 YFSETQ. V was clipped by 1 base and J by 6 bases; unmatched bases: 9. Here the CDR3 reads CASSLTPGQGGEQYV. The CDR3 region has the DNA TGCGCCAGCAGCTTGACCCCAGGACAGGGCGGCGAGCAGTACGTC.

The chain has TRBV6-6 and TRBJ1-1, with 9 bases matching TRBD1. Germline assignment: CDR1 MNHNY and CDR2 SVGAGI (reference sequence). This CDR3 region has 14 residues. Trimming took 6 bases from V and 3 from J; bases not matched to a gene: 5. CDR3 sequence reads: CASRPGQGDTEAFF. CDR3 nucleotides: TGTGCCAGCAGGCCGGGACAGGGAGACACTGAAGCTTTCTTT.

This rearrangement joins TRBV7-3 to TRBJ2-1, with a possible D match to TRBD2 (6 bases). There are 16 residues in the CDR3. The V and J ends lost 0 bases and 0 bases respectively, with 9 bases between them. Per the germline V gene, CDR1 is SGHTA and CDR2 is FQGTGA. As DNA, the CDR3 is TGTGCCAGCAGCTTAACGGGCGGGATCTCCTACAATGAGCAGTTCTTC. This codes for CASSLTGGISYNEQFF.

This chain links TRBV5-1 with TRBJ2-5, with a tentative D call TRBD2 (5 bases). The CDR3 contains 15 residues. The germline V gene has CDR1 SGHRS and CDR2 YFSETQ. The V and J ends lost 3 bases and 2 bases respectively, with 14 bases between them. The DNA of the CDR3 is TGCGCCAGCAGCTCCGGGGAGCGACAACAAGAGACCCAGTACTTC. It encodes CASSSGERQQETQYF.

The chain has TRBV7-9 and TRBJ2-2; D gene ambiguous. V was cut by 5 bases and J by 7 bases, with 8 bases left in between. Germline V lookup: CDR1 SEHNR, CDR2 FQNEAQ (reference sequence). This CDR3 comprises 12 residues. In DNA form, the CDR3 reads TGTGCCAGCAGCCTAAACGACGGGGAGCTGTTTTTT. Translation: CASSLNDGELFF.

The CDR3 nucleotides read TGTGCCAGCAGTGGCGGACTAGTCTATTCACCCCTCCACTTT. Its protein product is CASSGGLVYSPLHF. The chain combines TRBV6-1 with TRBJ1-6; D unresolved. There are 14 residues in the CDR3. V was cut by 4 bases and J by 8 bases, with 12 bases left in between. The germline V gene encodes CDR1 MNHNS and CDR2 SASEGT.

This clone was recorded once. This chain joins TRBV19 and TRBJ1-5; 9 nucleotides match TRBD1. The V gene's germline CDR1 is LNHDA and CDR2 SQIVND (reference sequence). The CDR3 is made up of 14 amino acids. V gave up 6 bases and J gave up 6 bases; unmatched junction bases: 6. CDR3 DNA sequence: TGTGCCAGTAGCCCGGGACAGGGAAGTCAGCCCCAGCATTTT. Translation gives CASSPGQGSQPQHF.